This TCR beta chain was captured by sequencing in a study of blood T cell repertoires in COVID-19. Whole-study context: The study drew acute and convalescent COVID-19 samples from the United States, Italy and Spain. T cells, B-cell-depleted T cells, or PBMCs provided the cDNA or gDNA that served as material.

Deletions cut 1 base from V and 2 bases from J, with 11 bases between. The CDR3 runs 15 residues. Germline assignment: CDR1 MGHRA and CDR2 YSYEKL. Authors' methods: Reference gene primers were amplified, and this amplification served to estimate nucleated cell counts. Libraries were prepared by immunoSEQ multiplex PCR; TCRdb keeps only in-frame clonotypes and omits some of them. The V and J calls and clone size come from that table; D and trimming were worked out from the DNA. The table records fewer than 350,000 clones, around 88% of them present only once. This TCR was recovered from a woman aged 30 to 39 who had recovered from COVID-19. The genes are TRBV4-1 and TRBJ1-1; no definite D call. Sequenced sample: peripheral blood. In nucleotides, the CDR3 is TGCGCCAGCAGCCAAGGTCGGGGAGGCAACACTGAAGCTTTCTTT. It codes for CASSQGRGGNTEAFF.